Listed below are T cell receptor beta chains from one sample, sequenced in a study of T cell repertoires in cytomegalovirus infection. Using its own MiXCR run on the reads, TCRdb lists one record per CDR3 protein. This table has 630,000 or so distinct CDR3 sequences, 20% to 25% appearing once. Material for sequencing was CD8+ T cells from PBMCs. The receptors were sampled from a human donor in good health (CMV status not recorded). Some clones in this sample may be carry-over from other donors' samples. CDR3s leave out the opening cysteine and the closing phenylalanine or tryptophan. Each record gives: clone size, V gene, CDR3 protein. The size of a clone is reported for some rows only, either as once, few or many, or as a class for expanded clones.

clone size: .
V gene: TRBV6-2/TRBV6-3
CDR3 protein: ASSYLAGASDEQF

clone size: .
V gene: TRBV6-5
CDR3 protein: ASSFPLGEQF

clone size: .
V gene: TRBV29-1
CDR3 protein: SVYWQEGNEQF

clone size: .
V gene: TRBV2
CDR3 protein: AGSQHSYNEQF

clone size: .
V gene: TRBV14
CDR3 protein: ASSHRHQGWYLVDGYT

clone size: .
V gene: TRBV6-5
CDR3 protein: ASSYSKYTEAF

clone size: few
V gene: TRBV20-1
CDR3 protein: SAPRGTGYT

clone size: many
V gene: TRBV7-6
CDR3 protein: ASSLTSGGADEQY

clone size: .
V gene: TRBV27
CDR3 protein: ASSQGQGDKETQY

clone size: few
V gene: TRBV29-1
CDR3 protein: SAPGQYLGTQY

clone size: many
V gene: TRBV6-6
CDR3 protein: ASRHGLHEQY

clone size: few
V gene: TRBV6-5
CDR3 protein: AIRATSSYEQY

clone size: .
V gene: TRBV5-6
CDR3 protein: ARSRGGFGANVLT

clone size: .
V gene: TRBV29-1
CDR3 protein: SVPSSQGWIGELF

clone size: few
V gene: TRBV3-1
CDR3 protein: ASSHIISDRVWGEAF

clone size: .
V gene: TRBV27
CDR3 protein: ASSLSGGDRI

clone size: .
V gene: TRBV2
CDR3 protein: ASSDSTFQDTQY

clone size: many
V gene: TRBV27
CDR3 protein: ASSFKGRVYEQY

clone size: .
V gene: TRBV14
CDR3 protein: ASRLGQGKDTGELF

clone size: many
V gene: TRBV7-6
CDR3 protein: ASSLAGSYNEQF

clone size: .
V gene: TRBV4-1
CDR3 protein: ASSQALAGNTIY

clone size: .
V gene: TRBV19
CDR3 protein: ASRAPLGHEQY

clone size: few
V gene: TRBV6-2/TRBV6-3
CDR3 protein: ASSYLQPASYTEAF

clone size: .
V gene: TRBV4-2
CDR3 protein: ASSPSRQGSTDTQY